The 18 T cell receptor beta chains below all came from one sample that was sequenced in a study of T cells in localized non-small cell lung cancer. Some clones are missing from TCRdb's copy, which holds only in-frame ones; the method was immunoSEQ multiplex PCR. The data show around 25,000 clones, about nine tenths seen once. The sample consisted of peripheral blood, taken before any cancer treatment. All receptors derive from a man between 35 and 75 years old with stage I squamous cell lung carcinoma.

The chain carries TRBV19 and TRBJ2-2, with D perhaps TRBD1 (6 bases). This CDR3 is 14 amino acids long. V was cut by 10 bases and J by 1 base, with 13 bases left in between. Germline V gene sequence: CDR1 LNHDA, CDR2 SQIVND (reference sequence). The CDR3 DNA reads TGTGCCACCTCGTGGGGACAGAACACCGGGGAGCTGTTTTTT. Encoded protein: CATSWGQNTGELFF.

This chain links TRBV5-1 with TRBJ1-1; maybe TRBD1 (5 bases). V was trimmed by 2 bases and J by 3 bases, leaving 8 bases between them. Germline lookup yields CDR1 SGHRS and CDR2 YFSETQ. CDR3 length: 13 residues. The CDR3 loop is CASSFRGYTEAFF. The CDR3, as DNA: TGCGCCAGCAGCTTTCGGGGGTACACTGAAGCTTTCTTT. Supplemented by reference TRBV5-1 and TRBJ1-1, the full variable domain reads KAGVTQTPRYLIKTRGQQVTLSCSPISGHRSVSWYQQTPGQGLQFLFEYFSETQRNKGNFPGRFSGRQFSNSRSEMNVSTLELGDSALYLCASSFRGYTEAFFGQGTRLTVV.

The chain joins TRBV4-1 to TRBJ2-7; 8 bases match TRBD1. The trim removed 5 bases at V and 6 bases at J, leaving 9 bases unmatched. Germline V gene lookup returns CDR1 MGHRA and CDR2 YSYEKL. This CDR3 spans 14 amino acids. The DNA of the CDR3 is TGCGCCAGCAGCTTCGACAGGGGAAGGGGCGAGCAGTACTTC. Amino acids: CASSFDRGRGEQYF.

The V gene is TRBV4-1, the J gene TRBJ1-6; 8 bases fit TRBD1. Germline loops: CDR1 MGHRA, CDR2 YSYEKL. Losses at the gene ends were 0 bases for V and 10 bases for J; bases not matched to a gene: 11. CDR3 length equals 17 residues. CDR3 DNA sequence: TGCGCCAGCAGCCAAGATAGGCAGGGGGCCGGTGGATCACCCCTCCACTTT. Amino acids: CASSQDRQGAGGSPLHF.

This clone showed up just once. The chain has TRBV30 and TRBJ2-2; no reliable D call. Trimming removed 3 bases from V and 2 bases from J, with 13 bases in between. Germline V gives CDR1 GTSNPN, CDR2 SVGIG (reference sequence). The CDR3 spans 15 residues. The DNA of the CDR3 is TGTGCCTGGAGGGCCGGTTTCGGAAACACCGGGGAGCTGTTTTTT. Translation gives CAWRAGFGNTGELFF.

This chain connects TRBV28 to TRBJ1-3; TRBD1 aligns across 7 bases. Germline loops: CDR1 MDHEN, CDR2 SYDVKM. This CDR3 contains 15 residues. The ends lost 6 bases at V and 0 bases at J; junction bases unmatched: 5. CDR3 protein: CASSPGTASGNTIYF. The CDR3 bases are TGTGCCAGCAGCCCCGGGACAGCCTCTGGAAACACCATATATTTT.

The rearrangement uses TRBV25-1 and TRBJ1-4; D unresolved. There are 14 residues in the CDR3. Germline V gene sequence: CDR1 MGHDK, CDR2 SYGVNS. V was shortened by 5 bases and J by 4 bases, with 11 bases between the two germline ends. The CDR3 spells CASSKAGNNEKLFF. The DNA of the CDR3 is TGTGCCAGCAGTAAGGCAGGAAATAATGAAAAACTGTTTTTT.

The rearrangement joins TRBV29-1 to TRBJ2-3, with 7 positions matching TRBD2. The trim removed 1 base at V and 4 bases at J, leaving 2 bases unmatched. Germline V gives CDR1 SQVTM, CDR2 ANQGSEA. The CDR3 is 13 residues long. CDR3 DNA sequence: TGCAGCGTTGAAGGGGCGGGGGCAGATACGCAGTATTTT. Encoded protein: CSVEGAGADTQYF.

V usage is TRBV6-5 and J usage is TRBJ1-6, with 8 bases lining up with TRBD1. After removal of 5 bases from V and 8 bases from J, the junction contained 8 bases not matched to a gene. Germline V gene sequence: CDR1 MNHEY, CDR2 SVGAGI. The CDR3 has 15 residues. This CDR3 is CASSRIGQGYSPLHF. DNA for the CDR3: TGTGCCAGCAGTCGTATAGGACAGGGTTATTCACCCCTCCACTTT.

This sequence joins TRBV2 and TRBJ2-1, with D possibly matching TRBD1 (7 bases). The CDR3 spans 13 residues. Germline CDR1 reads SNHLY; CDR2 reads FYNNEI. Trimming took 11 bases from V and 3 from J, leaving 14 bases between them. The CDR3 loop is CALRGADYNEQFF. The DNA for the CDR3 is TGTGCCCTCAGGGGGGCTGACTACAATGAGCAGTTCTTC.

This chain connects TRBV5-4 to TRBJ2-3; 8 positions match TRBD2. This CDR3 has 19 residues. The V gene end was trimmed by 6 bases and the J gene end by 3 bases; junction bases not matched to a gene: 21. CDR1 SGHNT and CDR2 YYREEE come from the germline V gene (reference sequence). In DNA form, the CDR3 reads TGTGCCAGCACCCCCGGGGACGGGAGGTTGGGACTAGGTACAGATACGCAGTATTTT. Its protein product is CASTPGDGRLGLGTDTQYF. Drawing the rest from reference TRBV5-4 and TRBJ2-3, the complete variable domain is ETGVTQSPTHLIKTRGQQVTLRCSSQSGHNTVSWYQQALGQGPQFIFQYYREEENGRGNFPPRFSGLQFPNYSSELNVNALELDDSALYLCASTPGDGRLGLGTDTQYFGPGTRLTVL.

V and J are TRBV6-5 and TRBJ1-1, with a weak D call TRBD1 (5 bases). Between the trimmed V and J ends, which lost 0 bases and 3 bases, there was a span of 8 bases. The CDR3 is 14 amino acids. Germline V CDR1 and CDR2: MNHEY, SVGAGI. The CDR3 nucleotides are TGTGCCAGCAGTTACTCCTCGACAGACACTGAAGCTTTCTTT. This gives the protein CASSYSSTDTEAFF.

Only one count was recorded for this clone. V and J are TRBV30 and TRBJ2-5; D might be TRBD2 (6 bases). Germline CDR1 and CDR2: GTSNPN and SVGIG (reference sequence). The CDR3 contains 10 residues. DNA of the CDR3: TGTGCAGAAGGAGGGGAGACCCAGTACTTC. Encoded protein: CAEGGETQYF.

The rearrangement links TRBV6-1 to TRBJ1-4, with TRBD1 matching 8 bases. CDR1 and CDR2 (germline): MNHNS, SASEGT. The CDR3 runs to 14 residues. With V trimmed by 6 bases and J by 6 bases, 6 bases remained unmatched. The CDR3 DNA reads TGTGCCAGCAGATACGACAGGGGAGATGAAAAACTGTTTTTT. This translates into CASRYDRGDEKLFF.

The chain uses TRBV19 and TRBJ2-3; no firm D call. This CDR3 is 14 amino acids long. The germline gives CDR1 LNHDA, CDR2 SQIVND (reference sequence). V gave up 3 bases and J gave up 3 bases, with 10 bases separating them. The CDR3 DNA is TGTGCCAGTAGTATGGTTTGGGGAACAGATACGCAGTATTTT. Translated: CASSMVWGTDTQYF.

The gene calls are TRBV15 and TRBJ1-3; D is unresolved. Trimming stripped 1 base from V and 0 bases from J, with 10 bases between. Germline V lookup: CDR1 LNHNV, CDR2 YYDKDF (reference sequence). The CDR3 is 16 amino acids. The CDR3 region has the DNA TGTGCCACCAGCAGAGGGACGGTGGGCTCTGGAAACACCATATATTTT. Translation: CATSRGTVGSGNTIYF.

V gene TRBV21-1 combines with J gene TRBJ2-3; the table assigns TRBD2, which was not confirmed against the DNA. TRBV21-1 is a listed pseudogene. The CDR3 is 17 residues long. In DNA form, the CDR3 reads TGTGCCAGCAGCAAAGTGGAGCGGGGGCGTCTAACAGATACGCAGTATTTT. It translates to CASSKVERGRLTDTQYF.

The chain links TRBV9 to TRBJ2-7, with D perhaps matching TRBD1 or TRBD2 (6 bases each). CDR1 is SGDLS, CDR2 YYNGEE, per germline. Trimming stripped 4 bases from V and 5 bases from J, with 16 bases between. This CDR3 region has 14 residues. CDR3 in amino acids: CASSHGQRGDEQYF. The CDR3 nucleotides read TGTGCCAGCAGCCATGGACAGAGGGGGGACGAGCAGTACTTC.